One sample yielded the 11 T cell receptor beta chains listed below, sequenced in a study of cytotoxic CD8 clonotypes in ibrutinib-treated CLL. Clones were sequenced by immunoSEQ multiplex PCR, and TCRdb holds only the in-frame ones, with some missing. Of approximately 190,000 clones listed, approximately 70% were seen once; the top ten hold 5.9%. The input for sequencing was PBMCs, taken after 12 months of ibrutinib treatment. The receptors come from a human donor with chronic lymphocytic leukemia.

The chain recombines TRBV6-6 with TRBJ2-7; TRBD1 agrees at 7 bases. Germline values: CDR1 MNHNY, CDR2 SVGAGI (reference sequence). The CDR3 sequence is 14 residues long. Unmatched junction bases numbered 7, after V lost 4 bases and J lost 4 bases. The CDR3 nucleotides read TGTGCCAGCAGTTTCCGGGACAGCTTATACGAGCAGTACTTC. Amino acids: CASSFRDSLYEQYF.

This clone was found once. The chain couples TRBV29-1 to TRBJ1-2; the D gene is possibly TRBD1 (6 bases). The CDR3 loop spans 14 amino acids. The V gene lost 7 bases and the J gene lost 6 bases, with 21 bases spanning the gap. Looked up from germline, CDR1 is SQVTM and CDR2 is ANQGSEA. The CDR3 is CSAEQTGRANGYTF. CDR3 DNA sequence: TGCAGCGCCGAACAAACAGGGCGCGCGAATGGCTACACCTTC.

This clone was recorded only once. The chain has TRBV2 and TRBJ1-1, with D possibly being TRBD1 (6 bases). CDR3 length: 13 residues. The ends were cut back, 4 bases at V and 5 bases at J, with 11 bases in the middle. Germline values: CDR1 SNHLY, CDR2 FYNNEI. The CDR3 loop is CASSVQGWTEAFF. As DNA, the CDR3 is TGTGCCAGCAGTGTACAGGGTTGGACTGAAGCTTTCTTT.

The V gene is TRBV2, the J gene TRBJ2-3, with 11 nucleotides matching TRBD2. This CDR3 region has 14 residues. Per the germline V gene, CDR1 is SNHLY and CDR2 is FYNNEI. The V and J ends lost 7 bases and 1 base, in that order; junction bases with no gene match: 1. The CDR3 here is CASKTSGGTDTQYF. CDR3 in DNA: TGTGCCAGCAAGACTAGCGGGGGCACAGATACGCAGTATTTT.

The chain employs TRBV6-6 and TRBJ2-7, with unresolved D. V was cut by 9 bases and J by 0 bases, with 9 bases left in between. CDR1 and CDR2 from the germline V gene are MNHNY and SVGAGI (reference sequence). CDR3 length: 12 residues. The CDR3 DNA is TGTGCCAGTAGGACCACCTCCTACGAGCAGTACTTC. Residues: CASRTTSYEQYF.

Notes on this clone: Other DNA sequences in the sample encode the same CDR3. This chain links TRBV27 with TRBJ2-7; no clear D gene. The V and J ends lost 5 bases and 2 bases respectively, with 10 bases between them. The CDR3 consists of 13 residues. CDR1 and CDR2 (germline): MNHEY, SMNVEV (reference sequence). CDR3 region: CASSLGRAYEQYF. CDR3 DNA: TGTGCCAGCAGTCTCGGACGGGCCTACGAGCAGTACTTC.

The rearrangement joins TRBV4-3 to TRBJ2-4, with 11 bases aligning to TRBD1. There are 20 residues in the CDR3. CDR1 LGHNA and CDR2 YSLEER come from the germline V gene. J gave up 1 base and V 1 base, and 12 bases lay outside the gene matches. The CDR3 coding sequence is TGCGCCAGCAGCCAAGTTAGGGGACAGGGGGAGAAGGGGGCCAAAAACATTCAGTACTTC. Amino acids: CASSQVRGQGEKGAKNIQYF.

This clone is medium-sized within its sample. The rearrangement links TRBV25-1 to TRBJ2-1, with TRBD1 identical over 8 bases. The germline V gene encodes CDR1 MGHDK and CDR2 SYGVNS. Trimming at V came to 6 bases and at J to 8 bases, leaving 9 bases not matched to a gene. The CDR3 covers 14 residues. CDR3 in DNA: TGTGCCAGCAGGGGGGACAGGAGCGCCCATGAGCAGTTCTTC. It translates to CASRGDRSAHEQFF.

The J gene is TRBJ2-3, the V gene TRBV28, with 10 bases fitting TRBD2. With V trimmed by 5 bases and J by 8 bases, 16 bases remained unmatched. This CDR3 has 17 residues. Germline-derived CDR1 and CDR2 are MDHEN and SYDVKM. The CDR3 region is CASSPIGTSDPGGTQYF. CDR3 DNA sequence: TGTGCCAGCAGTCCCATCGGGACTAGCGATCCCGGGGGTACGCAGTATTTT. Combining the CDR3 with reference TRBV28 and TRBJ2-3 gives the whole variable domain DVKVTQSSRYLVKRTGEKVFLECVQDMDHENMFWYRQDPGLGLRLIYFSYDVKMKEKGDIPEGYSVSREKKERFSLILESASTNQTSMYLCASSPIGTSDPGGTQYFGPGTRLTVL.

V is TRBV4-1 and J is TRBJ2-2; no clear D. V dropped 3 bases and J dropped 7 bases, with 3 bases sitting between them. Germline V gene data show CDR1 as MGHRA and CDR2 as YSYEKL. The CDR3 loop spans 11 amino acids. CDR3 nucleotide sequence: TGCGCCAGCAGCCAGAACGGGGAGCTGTTTTTT. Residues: CASSQNGELFF.

This CDR3 is CASSVALGPSTGELFF. The CDR3 coding sequence is TGCGCCAGCAGTGTGGCTTTAGGGCCCAGCACCGGGGAGCTGTTTTTT. The V gene is TRBV5-1, the J gene TRBJ2-2; D is ambiguous. The CDR3 has 16 amino acids. Germline V lookup: CDR1 SGHRS, CDR2 YFSETQ. Trimming removed 5 bases at V and 4 bases at J, with 18 bases between. Filled out from reference TRBV5-1 and TRBJ2-2, the complete variable domain reads KAGVTQTPRYLIKTRGQQVTLSCSPISGHRSVSWYQQTPGQGLQFLFEYFSETQRNKGNFPGRFSGRQFSNSRSEMNVSTLELGDSALYLCASSVALGPSTGELFFGEGSRLTVL.